These 7 T cell receptor beta chains came from one sample sequenced in a study of blood T cell repertoires in COVID-19. The table came from immunoSEQ multiplex PCR; TCRdb's copy has only in-frame clones and leaves some out. The repertoire holds roughly 75,000 clones, with around 67% as singletons. The sample taken for sequencing was peripheral blood. Receptor source: a human donor with acute or convalescent COVID-19. The donor label of this sample is uncertain.

This clone was seen once. The V call is TRBV7-8, the J call TRBJ1-1, with D possibly being TRBD1 (5 bases). The germline V and J ends were trimmed by 5 bases and 5 bases, with 15 bases remaining between them. Germline V gene lookup returns CDR1 SGHVS and CDR2 FQNEAQ. The CDR3 is made up of 14 amino acids. The CDR3 DNA is TGTGCCAGCAGCATCCAGGGAGGGGTTACTGAAGCTTTCTTT. Protein sequence: CASSIQGGVTEAFF.

The chain links TRBV4-2 to TRBJ2-2, with 10 nucleotides matching TRBD2. J gave up 5 bases and V 3 bases, and 9 bases lay outside the gene matches. Germline CDR1 is LGHNA and CDR2 is YNFKEQ. The CDR3 contains 17 residues. The chain's CDR3 is CASSQLAGVSGTGELFF. In DNA form, the CDR3 reads TGTGCCAGCAGCCAGCTAGCGGGAGTTTCGGGGACCGGGGAGCTGTTTTTT.

J is TRBJ2-1 and V is TRBV15; TRBD2 agrees at 7 bases. V shed 2 bases, J shed 8 bases, and the junction held 9 bases outside the gene matches. Germline V gene data show CDR1 as LNHNV and CDR2 as YYDKDF (reference sequence). The CDR3 spans 15 residues. The CDR3 coding sequence is TGTGCCACCAGCAGAACCGGGACTACGAACCATGAGCAGTTCTTC. Residues: CATSRTGTTNHEQFF.

This clone was seen just once. This chain connects TRBV3-1 (or the pseudogene TRBV3-2) to TRBJ2-1, with D tentatively TRBD2 (6 bases). V was trimmed by 7 bases and J by 0 bases, leaving 13 bases between them. Germline loops: CDR1 LGHDT, CDR2 YNNKEL (reference sequence). The CDR3 has 15 amino acids. The CDR3 here is CASTLRGTSYNEQFF. The CDR3 nucleotides are TGTGCCAGCACCCTACGCGGGACCTCCTACAATGAGCAGTTCTTC.

This clone has at least ten counts. The chain carries TRBV5-6 and TRBJ2-2; the match to TRBD2 covers 10 bases. V trimming: 4 bases; J trimming: 6 bases; junction bases outside the gene matches: 9. CDR1 is SGHDT and CDR2 is YYEEEE in the germline V gene. The CDR3 is made up of 16 amino acids. CDR3 residues: CASSPSGRGYAGELFF. CDR3 sequence (DNA): TGTGCCAGCAGCCCTAGCGGGAGAGGGTACGCCGGGGAGCTGTTTTTT.

The V call is TRBV27, the J call TRBJ1-1; 10 bases line up with TRBD1. J lost 13 bases, V lost 6 bases, and 5 bases had no gene match. The germline gives CDR1 MNHEY, CDR2 SMNVEV (reference sequence). The CDR3 length is 11 residues. The CDR3 sequence: CASSPGTGVFF. DNA of the CDR3: TGTGCCAGCAGCCCCGGGACAGGGGTTTTCTTT.

This clone has a single count. The V call is TRBV11-1, the J call TRBJ2-1, with 9 bases fitting TRBD2. The junction had 10 bases not matched to a gene; V was cut back by 1 base and J by 9 bases. Germline V CDR1 and CDR2: SGHAT, FQDESV (reference sequence). The CDR3 covers 16 residues. CDR3 nucleotides: TGTGCCAGCAGCTTAGTAGGGATAGCGGGAGACACTGAGCAGTTCTTC. Translating gives CASSLVGIAGDTEQFF.